This T cell receptor (beta chain) was recorded in a study of OX40 agonist ivuxolimab in advanced cancers. Sequenced by immunoSEQ multiplex PCR; TCRdb stores in-frame clones only, minus some. The data contain about 30,000 clones, roughly 84% of them singletons. The CDR3 is 15 amino acids. The V end was cut by 4 bases, the J end by 9 bases, with 20 bases between. Germline-derived CDR1 and CDR2 are SGDLS and YYNGEE. Study-level findings and limits: The study observed clonal expansion of CD4+ and CD8+ blood T cells by week 6 at 0.1 to 3.0 mg/kg.

A word on this clone: Its antigen remains unknown.

This chain connects TRBV9 to TRBJ2-1; possible D gene TRBD2, 6 bases. The source material was CD4+ or CD8+ T cells sorted from blood, sampled in a trial of the OX40 agonist ivuxolimab. The sequence derives from an adult with an advanced solid tumor such as melanoma, head and neck, liver or kidney cancer. The CDR3 here is CASSPSGADYGEQFF. In DNA form, the CDR3 reads TGTGCCAGCAGCCCCTCCGGAGCGGACTATGGTGAGCAGTTCTTC.